This TCR beta chain was recorded in a study of beta chain features in type 1 diabetes (dated 2018 in TCRdb). Regarding the research as a whole: Patients and healthy donors did not differ in mean age, gender distribution, total cell number or subset yield. A total of roughly 99 million sorted cells were examined across all samples, and the number of cells per subset was strongly correlated with RNA yield. In the study, recently diagnosed type 1 diabetes patients and matched healthy donors were compared on the TCRB repertoires of their sorted circulating CD4+ T cell subsets. Regulatory and stem cell-like memory subsets were isolated from only 8 patients and about 8 healthy donors, whereas naive and central memory subsets came from all 30 or so donors.

A single peripheral blood draw of around 0.11 L on average was collected from each donor into heparinised tubes. A BD FACSAria II was used to sort naive, central memory, regulatory and stem cell-like memory CD4+ T cells with a panel that included CD45RO, CCR7, CD25, CD127, CD95 and CD27. Every sorted population had a purity above 95%. PBMCs were isolated immediately by Lymphoprep density gradient centrifugation and stained directly without culture. To minimize batch effects, samples were stained and sorted in pairs, one healthy donor with one patient per experiment. Including the terminal cysteine and phenylalanine, the CDR3 comprises 14 residues. Only the CDR3 part of the read is kept: 42 bases, read in frame from the first base. CDR1 and CDR2, per the germline V gene, are ENHRY and SYGVKD. Trimming leaves V shorter by 8 bases and J shorter by 1 base, with the junction holding 3 bases beyond the gene matches.

The entire amount of isolated RNA was reverse transcribed using the High Capacity cDNA Reverse Transcription Kit, so the sequenced TCRB transcripts were expressed ones. Deep immunoSEQ sequencing was applied to naive, central memory and regulatory T cell samples, giving an average of about 3.4 million total reads per sample. Sorted cells were lysed in RLT buffer and RNA was extracted with DNase-treated RNeasy Micro or Mini kits, depending on cell number. To prevent cross-contamination, every cell subset was processed on its own, while patient and healthy donor samples were processed together. The immunoSEQ multiplex PCR was used to amplify TCRB sequences from cDNA, generating 87-bp fragments that spanned the CDR3 region. Amplicons were sequenced on the Illumina HiSeq platform. The paper's processing steps were these. PCR bias was corrected computationally using synthetic template baselines, and reads within Hamming distance 2 were collapsed, with unmergeable singletons discarded. Reads were aligned to IMGT to assign V, D and J genes, CDR3 length, and insertions or deletions at six rearrangement sites. Clonotype counts were normalized to sorted cell number within each subset before computing true diversity and Gini coefficients with the tcR R package. The overlap coefficient, calculated on TCRB nucleotide sequences, was used to quantify repertoire sharing. As a proxy for the pre-selection repertoire, out-of-frame TCRB sequences from naive cells were analyzed. Here the immuneACCESS table is served through TCRdb, limited to in-frame sequences with V and J called. Missing clones are a known gap in these copies; in checked studies unresolved V genes cover under half, and the rest lacks a known reason. The DNA was the basis for D and trimming; V, J and clone size are from that table. For this sample there are 350,000 to 400,000 clones; roughly 16% appear just once. The top ten hold under 0.02% of the sample.

This clone turned up a few times. Its cognate antigen has yet to be identified. There are no base qualities to consult, and no much larger clone falls within one base. What the work shows at the level of the full study, not this receptor alone: Naive, central memory and regulatory TCRB repertoires appeared more similar among patients than among healthy donors. Fewer insertions and more nucleotide deletions at VDJ recombination sites were observed in patients with type 1 diabetes, implying thymic rearrangement abnormalities. Because cDNA was sequenced instead of genomic DNA, highly expressing activated cells could be over-represented, though the groups showed no difference in activation or CD3 levels. PCR might favor shorter templates, but patient and control samples were amplified and corrected together, so any skew would affect both groups equally. In all four CD4+ subsets, TCRB CDR3 length was moderately but significantly shorter in type 1 diabetes patients. Because small numbers of individuals were included in the HLA sub-analyses, any influence of HLA type on TCRB rearrangement was left unresolved.

The chain was built from TRBV10-3 and TRBJ2-5, with 11 junctional bases fitting TRBD1. The source of this sequence is a woman under 30 in good health. The specimen sequenced was naive CD4+ T cells from blood. In the paper's terms, the cell subset or site label means: true naive CD4+ T cells. The DNA is as follows: TGTGCCATCGGGGACAGGGGGATCCAAGAGACCCAGTACTTC. Translated, this is CAIGDRGIQETQYF.